A selection of T cell receptor beta chains follows, all from one sample in a study of radiotherapy plus CTLA-4 blockade in lung cancer. Measured with immunoSEQ multiplex PCR; TCRdb has only the in-frame clones, and not every one. The profile shows tens of thousands of clones, about 81% of them singletons. The source was peripheral blood, collected from a patient treated with radiotherapy plus ipilimumab. Receptors originate from a human donor with non-small cell lung cancer that progressed on radiotherapy plus ipilimumab. The CDR3 runs from the conserved cysteine through the conserved F or W. The D gene is left open where the match is weak. The listing skips clone size in some rows; elsewhere it reads once, few, many or a size class.

V gene	J gene	D gene	clone size	CDR3 DNA	CDR3 protein
TRBV27	TRBJ1-5	TRBD1	once	TGTGCCAGCAGTGTCGGGACAGGGGCGAATCAGCCCCAGCATTTT	CASSVGTGANQPQHF
TRBV2	TRBJ2-1	-	once	TGTGCCAGCAGTGCGCCAGGAAATTACAATGAGCAGTTCTTC	CASSAPGNYNEQFF
TRBV13	TRBJ2-1	TRBD2	-	TGTGCCAGCAAGTGGACTAGCGGGGGTGAGCAGTTCTTC	CASKWTSGGEQFF
TRBV18	TRBJ2-7	TRBD1	-	TGTGCCAGCTCACCGATCGGCAGACAGGGCTACTCCTACGAGCAGTACTTC	CASSPIGRQGYSYEQYF
TRBV5-1	TRBJ2-7	TRBD1	-	TGCGCCAGCAGCTATGGGGGACAGGACTACGAGCAGTACTTC	CASSYGGQDYEQYF
TRBV6-1	TRBJ2-7	TRBD2	-	TGTGCCAGCAGGGGAGGGGCAGGGATATACGAGCAGTACTTC	CASRGGAGIYEQYF
TRBV5-1	TRBJ1-1	TRBD1	once	TGCGCCAGCAGCCAGGACAGGGAAACTGAAGCTTTCTTT	CASSQDRETEAFF
TRBV4-2	TRBJ1-5	-	-	TGTGCCAGCAGCCAAGATCCCAGGGAGCCCCAGCATTTT	CASSQDPREPQHF
TRBV7-2	TRBJ2-3	-	-	TGTGCCAGCAGCTTAGGGGCAGCGGGCACAGATACGCAGTATTTT	CASSLGAAGTDTQYF
TRBV7-2	TRBJ1-2	TRBD1	-	TGTGCCAGCAGGGTACCGACCGGGACAGGGGGCCATGGCTACACCTTC	CASRVPTGTGGHGYTF
TRBV4-3	TRBJ1-3	TRBD1	-	TGCGCCAGCAGCCGTTTCGTCACCGGGACAGCACCTCCGCTTAGCTCTGGAAACACCATATATTTT	CASSRFVTGTAPPLSSGNTIYF
TRBV19	TRBJ2-1	-	-	TGTGCCAGTAGTATTGCGGGACGACGCTACAATGAGCAGTTCTTC	CASSIAGRRYNEQFF
TRBV21-1	TRBJ1-2	-	few	TGTGCCAGCACCCCATCGTTCCCGGGAAGAGCCTATGGCTACACCTTC	CASTPSFPGRAYGYTF
TRBV18	TRBJ1-2	TRBD1	-	TGTGCCAGCTCATCGGGACAGGGAGTTAACTATGGCTACACCTTC	CASSSGQGVNYGYTF
TRBV4-1	TRBJ1-2	-	-	TGCGCCAGCAGCCCAGAACGAACCGGGACATCGGTCGTAAATGGCTACACCTTC	CASSPERTGTSVVNGYTF
TRBV7-2	TRBJ2-3	-	-	TGTGCCAGCAGCTTAGGCGGGACCGCCTGGGATACGCAGTATTTT	CASSLGGTAWDTQYF
TRBV6-1	TRBJ2-1	TRBD1	once	TGTGCCAGCAGAAGATCAGGGGGTAGGTACAATGAGCAGTTCTTC	CASRRSGGRYNEQFF
TRBV7-9	TRBJ1-4	-	-	TGTGCCAGCAGCTCCTTCGGGGGAACTAATGAAAAACTGTTTTTT	CASSSFGGTNEKLFF
TRBV5-1	TRBJ1-1	TRBD1	-	TGCGCCAGCAGTATGGCAGGGGGCAACACTGAAGCTTTCTTT	CASSMAGGNTEAFF
TRBV7-2	TRBJ2-6	-	-	TGTGCCAGCAGCTTAGAGGGTGGATTGGGGGCCTCTGGGGCCAACGTCCTGACTTTC	CASSLEGGLGASGANVLTF
TRBV5-4	TRBJ1-2	-	-	TGTGCCAGCAGCTTGCGGACAGATGGCTACACCTTC	CASSLRTDGYTF
TRBV27	TRBJ2-5	TRBD1	-	TGTGCCAGCAGTCTAGGGTCTCGACAGGGGACGAGTTACTTC	CASSLGSRQGTSYF
TRBV19	TRBJ1-1	TRBD1	-	TGTGCCAGTAGTATAAAGGGACAGGGGCGGATAGCTTTCTTT	CASSIKGQGRIAFF
TRBV11-2	TRBJ2-4	TRBD2	-	TGTGCCAGCAGCTTATTTCTAGCGGGGGGGCTAGCCAAAAACATTCAGTACTTC	CASSLFLAGGLAKNIQYF
TRBV11-2	TRBJ2-7	-	-	TGTGCCAGCAGCCTTTCCGACGGACAGTCCTACGAGCAGTACTTC	CASSLSDGQSYEQYF
TRBV6-6	TRBJ1-4	-	many	TGTGCCAGTCGGGGCAGGGGAGGGAAAGAAAAACTGTTTTTT	CASRGRGGKEKLFF
TRBV11-2	TRBJ2-3	TRBD2	-	TGTGCCAGCAGCTTGGCTAGCGGGGGGTTCAGGACGCAGTATTTT	CASSLASGGFRTQYF
TRBV11-2	TRBJ1-2	-	-	TGTGCCAGCAGCTTAGACAGGTACTTCCTCGGCTACACCTTC	CASSLDRYFLGYTF
TRBV2	TRBJ2-7	TRBD1	once	TGTGCCAGCAGGGGACAGATCTCTTCCTACGAGCAGTACTTC	CASRGQISSYEQYF
TRBV7-8	TRBJ2-7	-	-	TGTGCCAGCAGCTTAGGTGGGGGGTCCTACGAGCAGTACTTC	CASSLGGGSYEQYF